The T cell receptor (beta chain) described here comes from a study of beta chain features in type 1 diabetes. Study summary: There was similarity between patients and healthy donors in age, gender and cell yields.

In this sample, this clone turned up a few times. Its target is unknown. The CDR3 has 15 amino acids. Notes on the study in general: Shortening of TCRB CDR3s, moderate but significant, appeared in all four CD4+ subsets of Type 1 diabetes patients. Any PCR bias toward short templates would affect both groups alike. There was no resolution here of whether HLA type influences TCRB rearrangement.

Sequenced material consisted of expressed TCRB transcripts (all of the isolated RNA was reverse transcribed). TCRdb's copy holds only in-frame clones and misses some; the assay was immunoSEQ multiplex PCR. The table records roughly 610,000 clones, 15% to 17% of them present only once. Material: naive CD4+ T cells from blood. The V gene is TRBV21-1, the J gene TRBJ2-7; TRBD2 is taken as the D call from the table, unchecked against the DNA. TRBV21-1 is a known pseudogene. The source of this sequence is a man younger than 35 in good health. The CDR3 DNA follows: TGTGCCAGCAGCACCCGACTAGCGGGGTTCTACGAGCAGTACTTC. Translated: CASSTRLAGFYEQYF.